This TCR beta chain was profiled in a study of T cells in Graves' hyperthyroidism and ophthalmopathy. Notes on the study in general: The model predicted ophthalmopathy a median approximately six months before onset. A 13 V-J model separated ophthalmopathy from stable hyperthyroidism.

Newly diagnosed hyperthyroidism, duration under 2 months, in patients aged 18 to 65. Any patient presenting with uncontrolled infection, other autoimmune disease, pregnancy or lactation was left out. This clonotype was recorded a few times. Antigen: not known. The CDR3 regions of TCR beta were amplified from RNA transcripts. Initially, a first-round RT-PCR of the TCR CDR3 employed the HTBI primer set. TCRdb re-derived calls from the multiplex PCR reads in MiXCR, one entry per CDR3 protein. The sample lists nearly 600,000 distinct CDR3 sequences; 14% were seen once. The CDR3 totals 15 residues. Germline CDR1 and CDR2: SGDLS and YYNGEE. Trimming stripped 4 bases from V and 10 bases from J, with 21 bases between.

V usage is TRBV9 and J usage is TRBJ1-5; D possibly corresponds to TRBD1 (6 bases). The receptor's source is a woman younger than 45 with Graves' hyperthyroidism that later progressed to Graves' ophthalmopathy. The sample taken for sequencing was blood. CDR3 in amino acids: CASSYSWDISSPQHF. The CDR3 coding sequence is TGTGCCAGCAGCTACTCCTGGGACATTTCGAGCCCCCAGCATTTT.